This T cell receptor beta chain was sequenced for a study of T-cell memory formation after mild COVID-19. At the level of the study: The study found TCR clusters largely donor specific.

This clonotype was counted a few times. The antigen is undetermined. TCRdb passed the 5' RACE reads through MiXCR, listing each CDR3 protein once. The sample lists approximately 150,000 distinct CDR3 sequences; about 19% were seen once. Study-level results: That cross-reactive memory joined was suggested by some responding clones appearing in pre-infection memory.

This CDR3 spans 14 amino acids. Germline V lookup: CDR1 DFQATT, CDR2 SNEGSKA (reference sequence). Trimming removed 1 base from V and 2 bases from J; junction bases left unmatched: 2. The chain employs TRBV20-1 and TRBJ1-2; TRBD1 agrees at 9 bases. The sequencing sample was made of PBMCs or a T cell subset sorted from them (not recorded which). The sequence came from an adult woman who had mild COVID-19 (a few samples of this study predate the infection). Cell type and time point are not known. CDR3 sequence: CSARAGTGNYGYTF. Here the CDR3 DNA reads TGCAGTGCTAGAGCCGGGACAGGGAACTATGGCTACACCTTC.